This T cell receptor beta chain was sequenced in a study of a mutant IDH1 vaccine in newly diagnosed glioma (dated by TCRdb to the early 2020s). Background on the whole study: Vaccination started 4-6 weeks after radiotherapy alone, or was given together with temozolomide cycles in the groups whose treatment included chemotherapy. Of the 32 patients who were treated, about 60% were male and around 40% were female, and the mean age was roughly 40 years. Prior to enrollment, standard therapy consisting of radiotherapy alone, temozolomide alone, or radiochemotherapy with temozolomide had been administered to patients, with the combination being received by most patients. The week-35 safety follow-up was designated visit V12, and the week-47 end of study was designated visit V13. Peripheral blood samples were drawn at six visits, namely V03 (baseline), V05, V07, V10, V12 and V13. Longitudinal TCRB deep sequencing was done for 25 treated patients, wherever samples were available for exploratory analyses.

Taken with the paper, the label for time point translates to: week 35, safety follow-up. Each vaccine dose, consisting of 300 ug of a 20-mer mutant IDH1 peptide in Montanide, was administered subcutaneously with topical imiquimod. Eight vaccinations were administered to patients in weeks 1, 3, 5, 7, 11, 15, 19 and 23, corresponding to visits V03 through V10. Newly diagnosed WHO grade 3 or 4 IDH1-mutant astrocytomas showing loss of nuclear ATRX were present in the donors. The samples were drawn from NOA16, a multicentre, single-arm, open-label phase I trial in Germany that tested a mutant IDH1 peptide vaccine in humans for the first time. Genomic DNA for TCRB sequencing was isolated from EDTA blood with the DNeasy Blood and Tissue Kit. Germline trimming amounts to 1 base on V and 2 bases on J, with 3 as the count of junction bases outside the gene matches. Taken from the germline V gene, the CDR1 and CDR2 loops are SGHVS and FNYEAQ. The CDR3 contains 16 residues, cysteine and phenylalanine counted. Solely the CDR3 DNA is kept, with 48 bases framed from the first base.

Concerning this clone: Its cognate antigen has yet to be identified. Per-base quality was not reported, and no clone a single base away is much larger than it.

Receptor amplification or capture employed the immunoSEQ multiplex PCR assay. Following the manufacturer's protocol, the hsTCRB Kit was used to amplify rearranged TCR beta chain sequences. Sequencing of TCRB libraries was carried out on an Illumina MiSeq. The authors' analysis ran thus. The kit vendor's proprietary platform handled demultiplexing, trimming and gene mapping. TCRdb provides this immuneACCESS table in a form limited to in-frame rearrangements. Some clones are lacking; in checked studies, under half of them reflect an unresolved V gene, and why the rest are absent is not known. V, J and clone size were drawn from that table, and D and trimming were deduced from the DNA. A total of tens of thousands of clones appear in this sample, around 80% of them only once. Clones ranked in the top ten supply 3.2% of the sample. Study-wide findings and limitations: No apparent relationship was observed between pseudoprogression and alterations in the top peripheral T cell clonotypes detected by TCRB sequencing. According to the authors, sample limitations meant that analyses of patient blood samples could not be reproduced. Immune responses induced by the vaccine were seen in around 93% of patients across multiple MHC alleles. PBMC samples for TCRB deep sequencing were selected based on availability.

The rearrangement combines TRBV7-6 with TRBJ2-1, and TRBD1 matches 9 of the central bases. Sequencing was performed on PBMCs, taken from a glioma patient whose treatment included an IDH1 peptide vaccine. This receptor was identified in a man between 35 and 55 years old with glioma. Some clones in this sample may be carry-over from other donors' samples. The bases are TGTGCCAGCAGCTTAGGGGACAGGGTAGCCTACAATGAGCAGTTCTTC. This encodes CASSLGDRVAYNEQFF.